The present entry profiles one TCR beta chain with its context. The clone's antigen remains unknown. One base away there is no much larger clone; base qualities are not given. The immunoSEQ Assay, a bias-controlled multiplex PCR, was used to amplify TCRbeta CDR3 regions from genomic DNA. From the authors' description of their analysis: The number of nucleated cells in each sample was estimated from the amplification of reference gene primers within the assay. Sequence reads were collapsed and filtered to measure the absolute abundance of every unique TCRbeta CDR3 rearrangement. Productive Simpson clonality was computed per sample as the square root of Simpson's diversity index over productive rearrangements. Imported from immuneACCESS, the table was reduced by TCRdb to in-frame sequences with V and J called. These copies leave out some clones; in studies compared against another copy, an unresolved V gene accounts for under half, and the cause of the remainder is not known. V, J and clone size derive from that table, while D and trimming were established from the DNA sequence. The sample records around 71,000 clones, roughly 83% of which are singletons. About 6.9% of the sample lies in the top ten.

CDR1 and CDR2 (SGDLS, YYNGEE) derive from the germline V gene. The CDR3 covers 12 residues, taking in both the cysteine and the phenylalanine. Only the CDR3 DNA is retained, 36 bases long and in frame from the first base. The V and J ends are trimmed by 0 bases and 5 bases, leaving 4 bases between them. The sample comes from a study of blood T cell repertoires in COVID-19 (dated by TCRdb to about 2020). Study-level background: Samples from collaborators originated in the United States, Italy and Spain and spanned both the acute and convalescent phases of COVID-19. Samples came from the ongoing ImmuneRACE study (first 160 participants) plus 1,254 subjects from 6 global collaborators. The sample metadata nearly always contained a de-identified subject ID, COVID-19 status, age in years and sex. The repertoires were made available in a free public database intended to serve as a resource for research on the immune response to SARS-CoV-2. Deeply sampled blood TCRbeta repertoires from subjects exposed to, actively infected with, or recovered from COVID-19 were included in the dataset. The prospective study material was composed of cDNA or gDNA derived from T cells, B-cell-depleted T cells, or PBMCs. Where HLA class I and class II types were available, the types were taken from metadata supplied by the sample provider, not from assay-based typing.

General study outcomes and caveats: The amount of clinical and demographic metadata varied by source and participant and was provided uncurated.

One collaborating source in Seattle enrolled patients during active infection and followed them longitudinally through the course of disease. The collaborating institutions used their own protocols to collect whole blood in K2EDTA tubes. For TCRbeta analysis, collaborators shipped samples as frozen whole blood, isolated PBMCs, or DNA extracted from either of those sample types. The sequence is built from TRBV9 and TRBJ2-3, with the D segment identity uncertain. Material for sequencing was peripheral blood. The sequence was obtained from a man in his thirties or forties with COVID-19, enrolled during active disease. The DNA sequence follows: TGTGCCAGCAGCGTAGATAGAGATACGCAGTATTTT. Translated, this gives CASSVDRDTQYF.